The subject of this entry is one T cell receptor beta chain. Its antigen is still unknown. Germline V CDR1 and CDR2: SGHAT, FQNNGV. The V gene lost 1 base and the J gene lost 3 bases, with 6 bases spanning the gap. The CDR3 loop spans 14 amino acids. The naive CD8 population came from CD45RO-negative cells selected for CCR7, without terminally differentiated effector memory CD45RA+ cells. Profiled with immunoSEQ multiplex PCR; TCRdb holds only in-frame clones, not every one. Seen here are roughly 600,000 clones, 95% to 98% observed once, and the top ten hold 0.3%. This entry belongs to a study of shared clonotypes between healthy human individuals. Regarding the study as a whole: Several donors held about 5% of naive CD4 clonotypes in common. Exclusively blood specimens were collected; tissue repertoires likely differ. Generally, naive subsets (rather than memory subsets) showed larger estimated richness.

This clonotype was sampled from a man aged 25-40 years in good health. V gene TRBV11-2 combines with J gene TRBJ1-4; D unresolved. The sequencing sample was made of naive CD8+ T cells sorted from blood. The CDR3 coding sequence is TGTGCCAGCAGCTTAGTGTGGGCTAATGAAAAACTGTTTTTT. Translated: CASSLVWANEKLFF.